This T cell receptor beta chain was recovered during a study of blood T cell repertoires in COVID-19. About the study: Some COVID-19 samples were acute and others convalescent; all came from the United States, Italy and Spain. Sample material is recorded as cDNA or gDNA derived from T cells, B-cell-depleted T cells, or PBMCs.

V was pared by 0 bases and J by 9 bases, with 11 bases between. This CDR3 comprises 13 residues. CDR1 is LNHNV and CDR2 is YYDKDF in the germline V gene (reference sequence). How the authors handled the data: Reference gene primers were amplified, and this amplification served to estimate nucleated cell counts. Sequencing used immunoSEQ multiplex PCR; TCRdb keeps in-frame clones, though not all of them. V and J calls and clone size are given by that table; D and trimming were obtained from the DNA. The sample holds 65,000 to 90,000 clones, approximately 88% seen once. This clone has only one observation.

The sample comprised peripheral blood. This receptor was taken from a woman aged 80 or over with acute or convalescent COVID-19. This sequence joins TRBV15 and TRBJ1-1, with D possibly being TRBD1 (5 bases). CDR3 nucleotide sequence: TGTGCCACCAGCAGAGATGAAGGGGATCAAGCTTTCTTT. It translates to CATSRDEGDQAFF.